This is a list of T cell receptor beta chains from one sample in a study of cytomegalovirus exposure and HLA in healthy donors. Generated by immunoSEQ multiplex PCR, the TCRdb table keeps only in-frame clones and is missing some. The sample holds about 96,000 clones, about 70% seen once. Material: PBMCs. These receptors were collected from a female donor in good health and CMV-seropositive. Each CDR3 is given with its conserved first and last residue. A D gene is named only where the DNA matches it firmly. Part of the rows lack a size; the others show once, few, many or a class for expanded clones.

DNA: TGTGCCTGGAGAGGACTAGCCTCCTACGAGCAGTACTTC
CDR3: CAWRGLASYEQYF
J: TRBJ2-7
D: TRBD2
size: NA
V: TRBV30

DNA: TGTGCCAGCAGTGCGGCTAGCTCTCCTTACAATGAGCAGTTCTTC
CDR3: CASSAASSPYNEQFF
J: TRBJ2-1
D: NA
size: NA
V: TRBV2

DNA: TGTGCCAGCAGTTACAAACGGGGGGGGACTTACGAGCAGTACTTC
CDR3: CASSYKRGGTYEQYF
J: TRBJ2-7
D: TRBD2
size: NA
V: TRBV6-5

DNA: TGTGCCAGCGGGGGCAGTCTTGGAGCTTTCTTT
CDR3: CASGGSLGAFF
J: TRBJ1-1
D: NA
size: NA
V: TRBV27

DNA: TGTGCCAGCAGTGACGGGAGGGCTCAGTACGAGCAGTACTTC
CDR3: CASSDGRAQYEQYF
J: TRBJ2-7
D: TRBD2
size: NA
V: TRBV7-8

DNA: TGCAGTGCTAGTCAGCGGGATACGCAGTATTTT
CDR3: CSASQRDTQYF
J: TRBJ2-3
D: NA
size: few
V: TRBV20-1

DNA: TGTGCCAGCAGCTCACCATTCGGACACTTCTACGAGCAGTACTTC
CDR3: CASSSPFGHFYEQYF
J: TRBJ2-7
D: NA
size: few
V: TRBV11-3

DNA: TGCGCCAGCAGCTTATGGACTTCCTACAATGAGCAGTTCTTC
CDR3: CASSLWTSYNEQFF
J: TRBJ2-1
D: NA
size: NA
V: TRBV5-1

DNA: TGTGCCAGCAGTTACTTCGGACAGGGTTGGAGCTACACCTTC
CDR3: CASSYFGQGWSYTF
J: TRBJ1-2
D: TRBD1
size: NA
V: TRBV6-5

DNA: TGTGCCAGCAGCTTAGGCGGTGAATATGGCTACACCTTC
CDR3: CASSLGGEYGYTF
J: TRBJ1-2
D: NA
size: few
V: TRBV7-3

DNA: TGTGCCAGCAGCTCGGACCGGAGGGAGCAGTACTTC
CDR3: CASSSDRREQYF
J: TRBJ2-7
D: NA
size: NA
V: TRBV7-3

DNA: TGTGCCAGCAGCCCCCGGGGAGGCCCCACCTACGAGCAGTACTTC
CDR3: CASSPRGGPTYEQYF
J: TRBJ2-7
D: NA
size: NA
V: TRBV7-8

DNA: TGCAGCGTTGGGGCAGCCTCTGGAAACACCATATATTTT
CDR3: CSVGAASGNTIYF
J: TRBJ1-3
D: NA
size: NA
V: TRBV29-1

DNA: TGTGCCAGCAGTGCGCAGGGGGCGCGCGAAAAACTGTTTTTT
CDR3: CASSAQGAREKLFF
J: TRBJ1-4
D: TRBD1
size: NA
V: TRBV2

DNA: TGTGCCAGCAGTTACTCGACTGGCGCAGGGAGGTACGAGCAGTACTTC
CDR3: CASSYSTGAGRYEQYF
J: TRBJ2-7
D: NA
size: NA
V: TRBV6-5

DNA: TGTGCCAGCTCCCTACGACAGGGTGGAACTGAAGCTTTCTTT
CDR3: CASSLRQGGTEAFF
J: TRBJ1-1
D: TRBD1
size: NA
V: TRBV18

DNA: TGTGCCAGCAGTGAATTGGCTACCGCGGGCCACGAGCAGTACTTC
CDR3: CASSELATAGHEQYF
J: TRBJ2-7
D: NA
size: few
V: TRBV2

DNA: TGCAGCGCCGACAGGGGCCAAGAGACCCAGTACTTC
CDR3: CSADRGQETQYF
J: TRBJ2-5
D: TRBD1
size: NA
V: TRBV29-1

DNA: TGTGCCAGCAGCCAAGGGACAGGGAGCACAGATACGCAGTATTTT
CDR3: CASSQGTGSTDTQYF
J: TRBJ2-3
D: TRBD1
size: few
V: TRBV7-9

DNA: TGTGCCAGCAGCAGGGGACAGGAAAAACTGTTTTTT
CDR3: CASSRGQEKLFF
J: TRBJ1-4
D: TRBD1
size: NA
V: TRBV6-6

DNA: TGCGCCAGCAGCCTACTTAGCGGGAGGGCCGAAGATACGCAGTATTTT
CDR3: CASSLLSGRAEDTQYF
J: TRBJ2-3
D: TRBD2
size: few
V: TRBV10-1

DNA: TGTGCCAGCAGCTTTACAGGGGGCGGCACTGAAGCTTTCTTT
CDR3: CASSFTGGGTEAFF
J: TRBJ1-1
D: TRBD1
size: NA
V: TRBV9

DNA: TGCGCCAGCCAGGGACAGTCCCAAGAGACCCAGTACTTC
CDR3: CASQGQSQETQYF
J: TRBJ2-5
D: TRBD1
size: few
V: TRBV5-1

DNA: TGCGCCAGCAGCCAAGAGGCCGCTTGGGGCGGTGGAAACACCATATATTTT
CDR3: CASSQEAAWGGGNTIYF
J: TRBJ1-3
D: NA
size: NA
V: TRBV4-1

DNA: TGTGCCAGCAGCTTTGTCGGGGGGAGGACTGAAGCTTTCTTT
CDR3: CASSFVGGRTEAFF
J: TRBJ1-1
D: NA
size: NA
V: TRBV7-9

DNA: TGTGCCAGCGGCAGGGTCGGAGAGACCCAGTACTTC
CDR3: CASGRVGETQYF
J: TRBJ2-5
D: NA
size: NA
V: TRBV19

DNA: TGCAGCGCCGAAATCCTTCGCGCAGATACGCAGTATTTT
CDR3: CSAEILRADTQYF
J: TRBJ2-3
D: NA
size: NA
V: TRBV29-1

DNA: TGCGCCAGCAGCCACCTACAGGGCCTCTCCTATAATTCACCCCTCCACTTT
CDR3: CASSHLQGLSYNSPLHF
J: TRBJ1-6
D: NA
size: NA
V: TRBV4-1

DNA: TGCGCCAGCAGCGACAGGGGGCTGGACACCGGGGAGCTGTTTTTT
CDR3: CASSDRGLDTGELFF
J: TRBJ2-2
D: TRBD1
size: few
V: TRBV4-3

DNA: TGTGCCAGCAGCTTAGTAGGACAGGGTAAGGCCTTC
CDR3: CASSLVGQGKAF
J: TRBJ2-7
D: TRBD1
size: NA
V: TRBV7-8

DNA: TGTGCCAGCAGTACAGGACAGGGGAAGTACGAGCAGTACTTC
CDR3: CASSTGQGKYEQYF
J: TRBJ2-7
D: TRBD1
size: NA
V: TRBV6-5

DNA: TGTGCCAGCAGGGAAAGGGGTCCTTCCTACGAGCAGTACTTC
CDR3: CASRERGPSYEQYF
J: TRBJ2-7
D: NA
size: NA
V: TRBV2

DNA: TGCGCCAGCAGCCAAGATTTGGGACAGGGGGCTAATGAAAAACTGTTTTTT
CDR3: CASSQDLGQGANEKLFF
J: TRBJ1-4
D: TRBD1
size: NA
V: TRBV4-3

DNA: TGTGCCAGTAGTATGAGGAGCTATGGCTACACCTTC
CDR3: CASSMRSYGYTF
J: TRBJ1-2
D: NA
size: few
V: TRBV19

DNA: TGCGCCAGCAGCAGGGGACAGGGAGGGTATGGCTACACCTTC
CDR3: CASSRGQGGYGYTF
J: TRBJ1-2
D: TRBD1
size: once
V: TRBV5-1

DNA: TGTGCCAGCAGCCCCCGAAGTACTAGCGGCACAGATACGCAGTATTTT
CDR3: CASSPRSTSGTDTQYF
J: TRBJ2-3
D: TRBD2
size: NA
V: TRBV7-8

DNA: TGTGCCAGTACTCCCGACAGGAACTATGGCTACACCTTC
CDR3: CASTPDRNYGYTF
J: TRBJ1-2
D: NA
size: NA
V: TRBV19

DNA: TGTGCCAGTAGTATAGATTATGCGCCCACGGAGATTCAGCATTTT
CDR3: CASSIDYAPTEIQHF
J: TRBJ1-5
D: NA
size: NA
V: TRBV19

DNA: TGCGCCAGCAGCTTGTCCGCGGCAGGAGGCGGCTACACCTTC
CDR3: CASSLSAAGGGYTF
J: TRBJ1-2
D: NA
size: NA
V: TRBV5-1

DNA: TGTGCCAGCAGCTTAGGGGGCAGGCTAAGTGCTTTCTTT
CDR3: CASSLGGRLSAFF
J: TRBJ1-1
D: NA
size: NA
V: TRBV7-3

DNA: TGCGCCAGCAGCATAGCGGCGAGCCAAGAGACCCAGTACTTC
CDR3: CASSIAASQETQYF
J: TRBJ2-5
D: NA
size: NA
V: TRBV5-1

DNA: TGTGTCAGCAGGCCGGGGGGGTACCAAGAGACCCAGTACTTC
CDR3: CVSRPGGYQETQYF
J: TRBJ2-5
D: TRBD2
size: NA
V: TRBV28

DNA: TGTGCCAGCAGGTTTACCAACCAGGGGGATGGCTACACCTTC
CDR3: CASRFTNQGDGYTF
J: TRBJ1-2
D: TRBD1
size: NA
V: TRBV2

DNA: TGTGCCAGCAGGACTGGACTAGCGGGAGAGGAGACCCAGTACTTC
CDR3: CASRTGLAGEETQYF
J: TRBJ2-5
D: TRBD2
size: NA
V: TRBV5-4

DNA: TGTGCCACACAGGGGCTAGCGGGGGGAACTGGGGCCAACGTCCTGACTTTC
CDR3: CATQGLAGGTGANVLTF
J: TRBJ2-6
D: TRBD2
size: NA
V: TRBV2

DNA: TGTGCCAGCAGCTTAGCGAGGAAAAGGAGGCAGTATTTT
CDR3: CASSLARKRRQYF
J: TRBJ2-3
D: NA
size: once
V: TRBV7-9

DNA: TGTGCCAGCAGCGTATTAGGGACTAATCAGCCCCAGCATTTT
CDR3: CASSVLGTNQPQHF
J: TRBJ1-5
D: NA
size: once
V: TRBV9

DNA: TGCGCCAGCAGCTTGGCTTCTAGCTTTCTATACAATGAGCAGTTCTTC
CDR3: CASSLASSFLYNEQFF
J: TRBJ2-1
D: NA
size: NA
V: TRBV5-1

DNA: TGTGCCAGCAGCCCCCGGGTAGCGGGTGGGGAGACCCAGTACTTC
CDR3: CASSPRVAGGETQYF
J: TRBJ2-5
D: TRBD2
size: NA
V: TRBV9

DNA: TGTGCCAGCTCCCCCTCCGTAGACAGGAAGGATGGCTACACCTTC
CDR3: CASSPSVDRKDGYTF
J: TRBJ1-2
D: NA
size: NA
V: TRBV18